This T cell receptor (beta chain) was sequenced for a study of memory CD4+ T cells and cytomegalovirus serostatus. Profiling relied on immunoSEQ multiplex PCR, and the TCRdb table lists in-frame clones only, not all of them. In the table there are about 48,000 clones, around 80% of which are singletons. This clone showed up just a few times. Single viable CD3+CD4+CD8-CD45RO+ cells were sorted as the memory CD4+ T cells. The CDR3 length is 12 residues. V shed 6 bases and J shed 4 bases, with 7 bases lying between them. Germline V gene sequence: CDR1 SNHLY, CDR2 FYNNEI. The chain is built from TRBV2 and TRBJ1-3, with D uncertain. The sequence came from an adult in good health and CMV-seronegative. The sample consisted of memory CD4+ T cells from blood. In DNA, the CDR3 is TGTGCCAGCAGGGGCCAGGGAAACACCATATATTTT. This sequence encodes CASRGQGNTIYF. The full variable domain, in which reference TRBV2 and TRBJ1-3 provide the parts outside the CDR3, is EPEVTQTPSHQVTQMGQEVILRCVPISNHLYFYWYRQILGQKVEFLVSFYNNEISEKSEIFDDQFSVERPDGSNFTLKIRSTKLEDSAMYFCASRGQGNTIYFGEGSWLTVV.